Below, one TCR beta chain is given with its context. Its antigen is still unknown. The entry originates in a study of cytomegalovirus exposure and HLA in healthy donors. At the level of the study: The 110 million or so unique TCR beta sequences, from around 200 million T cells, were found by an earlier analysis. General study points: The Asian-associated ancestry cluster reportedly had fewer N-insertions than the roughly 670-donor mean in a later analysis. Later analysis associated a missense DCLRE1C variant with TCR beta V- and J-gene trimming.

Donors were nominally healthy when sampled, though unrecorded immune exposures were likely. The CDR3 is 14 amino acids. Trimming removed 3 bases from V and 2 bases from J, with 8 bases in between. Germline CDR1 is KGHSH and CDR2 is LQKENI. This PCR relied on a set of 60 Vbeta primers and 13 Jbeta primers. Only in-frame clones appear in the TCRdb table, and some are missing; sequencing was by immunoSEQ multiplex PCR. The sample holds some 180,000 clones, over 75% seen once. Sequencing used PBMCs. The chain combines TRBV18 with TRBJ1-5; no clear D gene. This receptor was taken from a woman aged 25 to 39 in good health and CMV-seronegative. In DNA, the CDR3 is TGTGCCAGCTCACCGGTCAGTGGCAATCAGCCCCAGCATTTT. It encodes CASSPVSGNQPQHF.